What follows describes a single TCR beta chain. V lost 0 bases and J 2 bases, leaving 13 bases between the germline ends. CDR1 ENHRY and CDR2 SYGVKD come from the germline V gene. The CDR3 sequence is 16 residues long. This record belongs to a study of control samples from healthy donors and cancer patients. Assay: immunoSEQ multiplex PCR; the TCRdb copy retains only in-frame clones and omits some. The table includes over 200,000 clones, roughly 87% detected once. The source is an older woman with lung cancer. This chain links TRBV10-3 with TRBJ1-1; D remains unclear. The sequenced sample consisted of PBMCs. CDR3 region: CAISESIWGGNTEAFF. CDR3 sequence (DNA): TGTGCCATCAGTGAGTCGATATGGGGTGGCAACACTGAAGCTTTCTTT.